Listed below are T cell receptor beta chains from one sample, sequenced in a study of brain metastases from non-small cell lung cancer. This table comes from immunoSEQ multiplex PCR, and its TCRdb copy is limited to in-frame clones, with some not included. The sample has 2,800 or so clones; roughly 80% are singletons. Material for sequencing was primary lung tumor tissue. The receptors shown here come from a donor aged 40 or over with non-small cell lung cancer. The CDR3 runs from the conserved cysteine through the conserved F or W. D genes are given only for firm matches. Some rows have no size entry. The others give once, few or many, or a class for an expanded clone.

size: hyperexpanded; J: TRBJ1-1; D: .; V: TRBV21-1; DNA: TGTGGTGGATTGGCTGAAGCTTTCTTT; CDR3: CGGLAEAFF
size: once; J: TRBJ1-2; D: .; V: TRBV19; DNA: TGTGCCAGCCGCAATCCAGGGGTCGCCTATGACTATGGCTACACCTTC; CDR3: CASRNPGVAYDYGYTF
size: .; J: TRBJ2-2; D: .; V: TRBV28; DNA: TGTGCCAGCAGTTGGTGGGGGAAGGGCACCGGGGAGCTGTTTTTT; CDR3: CASSWWGKGTGELFF
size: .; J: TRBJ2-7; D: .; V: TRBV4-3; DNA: TGCGCCAGCAGCCAAGAAAACGGATACGAGCAGTACTTC; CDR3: CASSQENGYEQYF
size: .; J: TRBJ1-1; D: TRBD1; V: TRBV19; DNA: TGTGCCAGTAGTGTCCGGGACAGGGCCCCTGAAGCTTTCTTT; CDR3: CASSVRDRAPEAFF
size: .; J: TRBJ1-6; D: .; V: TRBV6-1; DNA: TGTGCCAGCAGTGAGATAGGGCCGAATTCACCCCTCCACTTT; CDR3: CASSEIGPNSPLHF
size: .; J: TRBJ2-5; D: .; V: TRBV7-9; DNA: TGTGCCAGCAGCTTAAAGGAGACCCAGTACTTC; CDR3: CASSLKETQYF
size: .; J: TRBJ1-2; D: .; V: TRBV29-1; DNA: TGCAGCGTTGAAGCCCTCGAGGGGGGGAGGGGAAATGGCTACACCTTC; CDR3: CSVEALEGGRGNGYTF
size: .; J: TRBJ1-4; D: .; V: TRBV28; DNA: TGTGCCAGCAGTTTTTTGACGGCAACTAATGAAAAACTGTTTTTT; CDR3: CASSFLTATNEKLFF
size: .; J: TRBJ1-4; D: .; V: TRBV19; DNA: TGTACCAGTAGTATCCAAGGCGGGACTAATGAAAAACTGTTTTTT; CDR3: CTSSIQGGTNEKLFF
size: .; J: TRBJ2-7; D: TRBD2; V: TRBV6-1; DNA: TGTGCCAGCAGTGTAGCGGGAGGTGGAAGAGGTGAGCAGTACTTC; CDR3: CASSVAGGGRGEQYF
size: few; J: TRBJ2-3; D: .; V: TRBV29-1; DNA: TGCAGCGTTGAATATTACTTCACAGATACGCAGTATTTT; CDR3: CSVEYYFTDTQYF
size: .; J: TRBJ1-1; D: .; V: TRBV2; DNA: TGTGCCAGCAGCTTCCTGACAGGGAACACTGAAGCTTTCTTT; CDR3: CASSFLTGNTEAFF
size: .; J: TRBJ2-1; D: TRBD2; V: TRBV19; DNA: TGTGCCAGTAAAGAGGCTAGCGGGCGCTCCTACAATGAGCAGTTCTTC; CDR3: CASKEASGRSYNEQFF
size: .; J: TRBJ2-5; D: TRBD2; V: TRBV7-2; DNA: TGTGCCAGCAGCACCGTCCTGGCGGGAGGGGAGACCCAGTACTTC; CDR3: CASSTVLAGGETQYF
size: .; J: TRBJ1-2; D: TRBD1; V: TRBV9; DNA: TGTGCCAGCAGCAAGTCGACAGGGGTCGGAGGCTACACCTTC; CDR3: CASSKSTGVGGYTF
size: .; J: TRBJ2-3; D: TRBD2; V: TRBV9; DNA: TGTGCCAGCAGCGTAGAGACGGGAGGTTACGATACGCAGTATTTT; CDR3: CASSVETGGYDTQYF
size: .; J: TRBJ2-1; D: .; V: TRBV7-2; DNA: TGTGCCAGCAGCTTAGGCCTAGCAGATGAGCAGTTCTTC; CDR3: CASSLGLADEQFF
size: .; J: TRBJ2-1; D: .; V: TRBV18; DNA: TGTGCCAGCGCGCCGGGATTTTTCCACAATGAGCAGTTCTTC; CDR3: CASAPGFFHNEQFF
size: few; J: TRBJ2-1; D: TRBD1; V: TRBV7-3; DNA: TGTGCCAGCAGCTTAGACAGGGGTAATTACAATGAGCAGTTCTTC; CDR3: CASSLDRGNYNEQFF
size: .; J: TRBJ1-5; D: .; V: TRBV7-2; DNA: TGTGCCAGCAGCTTAGCGGGAGATGGGCCCCAGCATTTT; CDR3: CASSLAGDGPQHF
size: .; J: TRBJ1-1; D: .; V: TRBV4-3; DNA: TGCGCCAGCAGCCAAGTTTACCAGGGGAACACTGAAGCTTTCTTT; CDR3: CASSQVYQGNTEAFF
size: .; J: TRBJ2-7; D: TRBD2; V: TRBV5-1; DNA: TGCGCCAGCAGCTTGTCAAGACTAGCGGAGACCTACGAGCAGTACTTC; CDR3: CASSLSRLAETYEQYF
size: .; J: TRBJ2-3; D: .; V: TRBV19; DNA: TGTGCCAGTAGTTCCTATTCGAGGGTAGAGCCCACAGATACGCAGTATTTT; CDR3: CASSSYSRVEPTDTQYF
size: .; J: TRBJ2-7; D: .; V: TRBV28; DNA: TGTGCCAGCACAACAGGACATGCCTTCGAGCAGTACTTC; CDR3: CASTTGHAFEQYF
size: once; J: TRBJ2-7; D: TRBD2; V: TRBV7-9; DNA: TGTGCCAGCAGCTCGGAGACTAGCGGGGATACCTACGAGCAGTACTTC; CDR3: CASSSETSGDTYEQYF
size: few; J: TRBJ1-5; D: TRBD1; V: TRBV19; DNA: TGTGCCAGTAGTAAGGCCGCTCGACAGGGGAGGAATCAGCCCCAGCATTTT; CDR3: CASSKAARQGRNQPQHF
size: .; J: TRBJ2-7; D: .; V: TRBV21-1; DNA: TGTGCCAGCAGCAAAGGGGGCGGGGGCTCCTACGAGCAGTACTTC; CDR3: CASSKGGGGSYEQYF
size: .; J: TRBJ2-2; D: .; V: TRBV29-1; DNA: TGCAGCGTTCGCTCTCTCGGGTTCGATGGGGGGGAGCTGTTTTTT; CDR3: CSVRSLGFDGGELFF
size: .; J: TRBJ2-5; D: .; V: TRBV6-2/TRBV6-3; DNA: TGTGCTAGCAGTTACTCGTACTCCAGGGGACAAGAGACCCAGTACTTC; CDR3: CASSYSYSRGQETQYF
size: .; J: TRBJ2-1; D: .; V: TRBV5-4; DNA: TGTGCCAGCAGCCCCCCCTCGGGGGAATCCTACAATGAGCAGTTCTTC; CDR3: CASSPPSGESYNEQFF
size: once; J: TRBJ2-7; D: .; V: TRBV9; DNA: TGTGCCAGCAGCATAGACGGCAGCCCTACGTTAGAGCAGTACTTC; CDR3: CASSIDGSPTLEQYF
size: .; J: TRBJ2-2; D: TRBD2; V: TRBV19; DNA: TGTGCCAGTAGTTTCGTGGGGGGAGGGACCGGGGAGCTGTTTTTT; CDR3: CASSFVGGGTGELFF
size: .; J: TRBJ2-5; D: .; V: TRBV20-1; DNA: TGCAGTGCTAGTTTTGACAGTGGGGAGACCCAGTACTTC; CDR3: CSASFDSGETQYF
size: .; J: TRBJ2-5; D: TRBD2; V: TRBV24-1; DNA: TGTGCCACCAGTGATTTTTCTAGCGGGAGGGCCTTACAAGAGACCCAGTACTTC; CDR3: CATSDFSSGRALQETQYF
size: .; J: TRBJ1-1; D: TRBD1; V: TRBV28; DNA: TGTGCCAGCAGTCCAGGGACAGGTCTTAACACTGAAGCTTTCTTT; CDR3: CASSPGTGLNTEAFF
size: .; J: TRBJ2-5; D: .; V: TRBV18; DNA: TGTGCCAGCTCACCAATCGGGAAAGAGACCCAGTACTTC; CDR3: CASSPIGKETQYF
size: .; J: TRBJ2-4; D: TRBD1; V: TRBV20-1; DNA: TGCAGTGCTAGTCTCAGGGGGCGCCAGGACATTCAGTACTTC; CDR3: CSASLRGRQDIQYF
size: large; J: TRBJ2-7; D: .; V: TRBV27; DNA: TGTGCCAGCAGTTTATCTTCGGGGTTAGGGTACGAGCAGTACTTC; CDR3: CASSLSSGLGYEQYF
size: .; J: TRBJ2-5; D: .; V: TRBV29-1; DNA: TGCAGCGTTACACTCTACTTAGACAGGCTTCAAGAAACCCAATACTTC; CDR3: CSVTLYLDRLQETQYF
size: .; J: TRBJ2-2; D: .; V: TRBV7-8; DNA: TGTGCCAGCAGCCCGGCGTACCCGGAGCTGTTTTTT; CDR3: CASSPAYPELFF
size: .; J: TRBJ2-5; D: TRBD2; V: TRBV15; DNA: TGTGCCACCAGCAGAGGTGCACTAGGATTAGCGGGGCAAGAGACCCAGTACTTC; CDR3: CATSRGALGLAGQETQYF
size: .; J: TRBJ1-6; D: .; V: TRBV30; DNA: TGTGCCTGGAGTCGCGGGCAGGATAATTCACCCCTCCACTTT; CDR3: CAWSRGQDNSPLHF
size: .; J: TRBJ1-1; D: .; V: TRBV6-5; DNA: TGTGCCAGCAGATCCAGGGACACTGAAGCTTTCTTT; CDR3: CASRSRDTEAFF
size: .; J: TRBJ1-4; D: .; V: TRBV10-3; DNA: TGTGCCATCAGTGAGGCCCCCGGACGGCATGAAAAACTGTTTTTT; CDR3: CAISEAPGRHEKLFF
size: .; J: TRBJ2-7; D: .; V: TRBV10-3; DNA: TGTGCCATCAGTGCCCTCACAGGGCAAAGAGCCTACGAGCAGTACTTC; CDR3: CAISALTGQRAYEQYF
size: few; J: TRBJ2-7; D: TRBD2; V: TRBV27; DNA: TGTGCCAGCAGTCTTTCTCTCCCCCTAGCGGGCTACGCCTACGAGCAGTACTTC; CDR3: CASSLSLPLAGYAYEQYF
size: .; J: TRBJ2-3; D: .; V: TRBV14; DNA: TGTGCCAGCAGCCAAGATCTGCCGTCGGGCCTGGGGACTAGCACAGATACGCAGTATTTT; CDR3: CASSQDLPSGLGTSTDTQYF
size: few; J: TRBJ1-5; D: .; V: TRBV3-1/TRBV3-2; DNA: TGTGCCAGCAGCCAAGCGCCCGTTCAGCCCCAGCATTTT; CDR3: CASSQAPVQPQHF
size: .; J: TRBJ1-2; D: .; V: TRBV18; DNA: TGTGCCAGCTCACCGTCCAACAGTAACTATGGCTACACCTTC; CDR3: CASSPSNSNYGYTF
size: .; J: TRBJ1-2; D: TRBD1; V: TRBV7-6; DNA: TGTGCCAGCAGCCCCTATACCGGGACAGGCATCTATGGCTACACCTTC; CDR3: CASSPYTGTGIYGYTF
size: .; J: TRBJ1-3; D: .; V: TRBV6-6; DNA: TGTGCCAGCAGTCCGCCGGGACGGAGAACTTCTGGAAACACCATATATTTT; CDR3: CASSPPGRRTSGNTIYF
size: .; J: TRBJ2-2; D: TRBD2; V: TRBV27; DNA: TGTGCCAGCAATTGGGGGGGAATTGCCGGGGAGCTGTTTTTT; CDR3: CASNWGGIAGELFF
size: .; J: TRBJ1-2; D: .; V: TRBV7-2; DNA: TGTGCCAGCAGCCTACAAACAGGGAGTAGCGGCTACACCTTC; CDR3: CASSLQTGSSGYTF
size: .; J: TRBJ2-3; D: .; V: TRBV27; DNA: TGTGCCAGCATTCCAGTGAGGGTTCGGTGTAAAGATACGCAGTATTTT; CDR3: CASIPVRVRCKDTQYF
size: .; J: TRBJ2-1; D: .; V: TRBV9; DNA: TGTGCCAGCAGCGGAGTTCAGGGGGCGGGAGGGAACAATGAGCAGTTCTTC; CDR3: CASSGVQGAGGNNEQFF
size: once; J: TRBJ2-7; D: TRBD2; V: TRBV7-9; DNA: TGTGCCAGCAGCTTAGAGGGACTAACCTACGAGCAGTACTTC; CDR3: CASSLEGLTYEQYF
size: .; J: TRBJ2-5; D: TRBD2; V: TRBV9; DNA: TGTGCCAGCAGCATGAGCGGGGGACTAGTGGAGACCCAGTACTTC; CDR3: CASSMSGGLVETQYF
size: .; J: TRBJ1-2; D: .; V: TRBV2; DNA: TGTGCCAGCAGTGAGAGAAGCGTTACAACGGCGGATGGCTACACCTTC; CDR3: CASSERSVTTADGYTF